These T cell receptor beta chains were read from a single sample in a study of early T cells in non-severe SARS-CoV-2 infection. MiXCR was run by TCRdb on the 5' RACE reads, yielding one entry per CDR3 protein. Of roughly 28,000 distinct CDR3 sequences listed, roughly 5.1% are singletons. Specimen: whole blood. These receptors all come from an adult who was a healthcare worker with PCR-confirmed SARS-CoV-2 infection or an uninfected control (not recorded which). The CDR3 runs from the conserved cysteine through the conserved F or W. A D gene is named only where the DNA matches it firmly. Some rows have no size entry. The others give once, few or many, or a class for an expanded clone.

V: TRBV7-3; size: many; J: TRBJ1-6; D: TRBD1; CDR3: CASSSGTGGSPLHF; DNA: TGTGCCAGCAGCTCCGGGACAGGGGGTTCACCCCTCCACTTT
V: TRBV19; size: medium-sized; J: TRBJ1-4; D: NA; CDR3: CASKGEGLEKLFF; DNA: TGTGCCAGTAAGGGCGAAGGGCTTGAAAAACTGTTTTTT
V: TRBV5-4; size: NA; J: TRBJ2-2; D: NA; CDR3: CASSYPRGTGELFF; DNA: TGTGCCAGCAGTTACCCGAGGGGGACCGGGGAGCTGTTTTTT
V: TRBV7-2; size: few; J: TRBJ2-1; D: TRBD1; CDR3: CASSLAGGQGYNEQFF; DNA: TGTGCCAGCAGCTTAGCAGGTGGACAGGGCTACAATGAGCAGTTCTTC
V: TRBV19; size: few; J: TRBJ1-3; D: NA; CDR3: CASRFAGGSSGNTTYF; DNA: NA
V: TRBV24-1; size: few; J: TRBJ2-2; D: TRBD2; CDR3: CATSDTTSGTTNTGELFF; DNA: TGTGCCACCAGTGATACGACTAGCGGGACTACGAACACCGGGGAGCTGTTTTTT
V: TRBV7-3; size: NA; J: TRBJ2-2; D: NA; CDR3: CASSPRVLNSVTGELFF; DNA: TGTGCCAGCAGCCCAAGGGTCCTGAACTCTGTCACCGGGGAGCTGTTTTTT
V: TRBV5-5; size: NA; J: TRBJ1-1; D: NA; CDR3: CASSTRDMFSEAFF; DNA: TGTGCCAGCAGCACCAGGGATATGTTCTCTGAAGCTTTCTTT
V: TRBV4-2; size: NA; J: TRBJ1-3; D: NA; CDR3: CASRQGGNGNTIYF; DNA: TGTGCCAGCAGACAGGGCGGTAATGGAAACACCATATATTTT
V: TRBV12-3/TRBV12-4; size: many; J: TRBJ1-2; D: NA; CDR3: CASRSRESSGGYTF; DNA: TGTGCCAGCAGGTCCCGGGAGTCATCGGGGGGCTACACCTTC
V: TRBV20-1; size: many; J: TRBJ1-5; D: NA; CDR3: CSARGLSNQPQHF; DNA: TGCAGTGCTAGAGGACTGAGCAATCAGCCCCAGCATTTT
V: TRBV3-1; size: many; J: TRBJ1-4; D: TRBD1; CDR3: CASSQEGTGNEKLFF; DNA: TGTGCCAGCAGCCAAGAGGGGACAGGGAACGAAAAACTGTTTTTT
V: TRBV7-2; size: many; J: TRBJ2-1; D: TRBD2; CDR3: CASSPRTSGGRGEQFF; DNA: TGTGCCAGCAGCCCCCGGACTAGCGGGGGTCGGGGTGAGCAGTTCTTC
V: TRBV5-1; size: few; J: TRBJ1-4; D: NA; CDR3: CASSEDLIVGEKLFF; DNA: TGCGCCAGCAGCGAGGACCTCATTGTGGGCGAAAAACTGTTTTTT
V: TRBV25-1; size: many; J: TRBJ2-7; D: TRBD2; CDR3: CASRTSGRYEQYF; DNA: TGTGCCAGCCGGACTAGCGGGCGCTACGAGCAGTACTTC
V: TRBV7-8; size: many; J: TRBJ1-1; D: NA; CDR3: CASTLTANTEAFF; DNA: TGTGCCAGCACCCTAACAGCGAACACTGAAGCTTTCTTT
V: TRBV11-1; size: NA; J: TRBJ2-7; D: TRBD2; CDR3: CASSPLRSSGTIYEQYF; DNA: TGTGCCAGCAGCCCTCTTCGAAGTAGCGGGACGATCTACGAGCAGTACTTC
V: TRBV7-9; size: many; J: TRBJ2-7; D: NA; CDR3: CASSFPPTQGQYF; DNA: TGTGCCAGCAGCTTCCCCCCAACCCAGGGGCAGTACTTC
V: TRBV6-1; size: many; J: TRBJ1-2; D: NA; CDR3: CASSEGGTGSNYGYTF; DNA: TGTGCCAGCAGTGAAGGGGGAACGGGCTCTAACTATGGCTACACCTTC
V: TRBV5-1; size: NA; J: TRBJ2-3; D: NA; CDR3: CASSRGRQGSDTQYF; DNA: TGCGCCAGCAGCCGGGGGAGGCAGGGATCGGATACGCAGTATTTT
V: TRBV18; size: many; J: TRBJ1-6; D: NA; CDR3: CASSPPGKTSPLHF; DNA: TGTGCCAGCTCACCACCGGGGAAGACTTCACCCCTCCACTTT
V: TRBV18; size: few; J: TRBJ2-1; D: TRBD1; CDR3: CASSRDSGLGYNEQFF; DNA: TGTGCCAGCTCACGGGACAGCGGACTGGGTTACAATGAGCAGTTCTTC
V: TRBV6-6; size: NA; J: TRBJ2-3; D: TRBD2; CDR3: CASREAGATDTQYF; DNA: TGTGCCAGCAGGGAAGCGGGGGCCACAGATACGCAGTATTTT
V: TRBV28; size: many; J: TRBJ1-1; D: NA; CDR3: CASNLGPYTEAFF; DNA: TGTGCCAGCAACTTGGGCCCGTACACTGAAGCTTTCTTT
V: TRBV11-2; size: many; J: TRBJ2-5; D: TRBD2; CDR3: CASSLGTTGGLAGHSETQYF; DNA: TGTGCCAGCAGCTTGGGAACTACAGGGGGACTAGCGGGACATTCGGAGACCCAGTACTTC
V: TRBV29-1; size: many; J: TRBJ2-7; D: TRBD2; CDR3: CSVGLAGGYEQYF; DNA: TGCAGCGTTGGTCTAGCGGGGGGCTACGAGCAGTACTTC
V: TRBV20-1; size: many; J: TRBJ2-7; D: NA; CDR3: CSARGNRPYEQYF; DNA: TGCAGTGCTAGAGGTAATCGACCCTACGAGCAGTACTTC
V: TRBV28; size: many; J: TRBJ2-1; D: NA; CDR3: CASSSQRFSNNEQFF; DNA: TGTGCCAGCAGTTCCCAGCGATTCTCCAACAATGAGCAGTTCTTC
V: TRBV20-1; size: few; J: TRBJ2-5; D: NA; CDR3: CSAKDWLQETQYF; DNA: TGCAGTGCTAAGGACTGGCTCCAAGAGACCCAGTACTTC
V: TRBV11-2; size: many; J: TRBJ2-2; D: NA; CDR3: CASSFVSGELFF; DNA: TGTGCCAGCAGCTTCGTTTCCGGGGAGCTGTTTTTT
V: TRBV10-3; size: many; J: TRBJ2-1; D: NA; CDR3: CAIRDPRRGNEQFF; DNA: TGTGCCATCAGGGACCCTAGGCGGGGCAATGAGCAGTTCTTC
V: TRBV7-9; size: many; J: TRBJ1-1; D: NA; CDR3: CASSLASENTEAFF; DNA: TGTGCCAGCAGCTTAGCTTCAGAGAACACTGAAGCTTTCTTT
V: TRBV2; size: many; J: TRBJ1-1; D: NA; CDR3: CASRDDGTEAFF; DNA: TGTGCCAGCAGGGATGACGGCACTGAAGCTTTCTTT
V: TRBV11-2; size: many; J: TRBJ2-7; D: NA; CDR3: CASSGIGTYEQYF; DNA: TGTGCCAGCAGCGGGATAGGCACCTACGAGCAGTACTTC
V: TRBV7-6; size: NA; J: TRBJ2-7; D: TRBD2; CDR3: CASSLGTSGTPYEQYF; DNA: TGTGCCAGCAGCTTAGGGACTAGCGGGACCCCCTACGAGCAGTACTTC
V: TRBV7-9; size: medium-sized; J: TRBJ2-1; D: NA; CDR3: CASSFRDDRLYEQFF; DNA: TGTGCCAGCAGCTTCCGGGACGACCGGCTGTATGAGCAGTTCTTC
V: TRBV29-1; size: many; J: TRBJ2-7; D: TRBD2; CDR3: CSAREGAYEQYF; DNA: TGCAGCGCCCGGGAGGGGGCCTACGAGCAGTACTTC
V: TRBV11-3; size: NA; J: TRBJ2-7; D: TRBD2; CDR3: CASILAGEGEQYF; DNA: TGTGCCAGCATTCTCGCGGGGGAGGGCGAGCAGTACTTC
V: TRBV5-1; size: medium-sized; J: TRBJ2-1; D: NA; CDR3: CASSLDREHYNEQFF; DNA: TGCGCCAGCAGCTTGGACAGGGAGCACTACAATGAGCAGTTCTTC
V: TRBV18; size: few; J: TRBJ2-7; D: NA; CDR3: CASSLKTGDEQYF; DNA: TGTGCCAGCTCACTGAAAACGGGGGACGAGCAGTACTTC
V: TRBV7-2; size: NA; J: TRBJ1-1; D: NA; CDR3: CASSLAGERTEAFF; DNA: TGTGCCAGCAGCTTAGCAGGTGAACGCACTGAAGCTTTCTTT
V: TRBV2; size: NA; J: TRBJ2-1; D: NA; CDR3: CASSGGPWNEQFF; DNA: TGTGCCAGCAGTGGGGGACCCTGGAATGAGCAGTTCTTC
V: TRBV12-3/TRBV12-4; size: NA; J: TRBJ1-1; D: NA; CDR3: CASSLVQNTEAFF; DNA: TGTGCCAGCAGTTTAGTACAGAACACTGAAGCTTTCTTT
V: TRBV11-2; size: many; J: TRBJ1-1; D: NA; CDR3: CASSLVAGGEAFF; DNA: TGTGCCAGCAGCTTAGTCGCCGGGGGTGAAGCTTTCTTT
V: TRBV3-1; size: many; J: TRBJ1-2; D: NA; CDR3: CASSLEGIANYGYTF; DNA: TGTGCCAGCAGCCTCGAGGGCATTGCTAACTATGGCTACACCTTC
V: TRBV6-6; size: many; J: TRBJ2-6; D: NA; CDR3: CASSYLDSVNSGANVLTF; DNA: TGTGCCAGCAGTTATTTGGACAGTGTCAACTCTGGGGCCAACGTCCTGACTTTC
V: TRBV28; size: many; J: TRBJ2-7; D: TRBD2; CDR3: CASTPSGSGKYEQYF; DNA: TGTGCCAGCACCCCTAGCGGGAGTGGCAAGTACGAGCAGTACTTC
V: TRBV19; size: NA; J: TRBJ2-2; D: TRBD1; CDR3: CATLDRGNTGELFF; DNA: TGTGCCACCCTGGACAGGGGAAACACCGGGGAGCTGTTTTTT
V: TRBV30; size: many; J: TRBJ1-3; D: TRBD1; CDR3: CAWSVYWDSPGNTIYF; DNA: TGTGCCTGGAGTGTCTATTGGGACAGCCCTGGAAACACCATATATTTT
V: TRBV20-1; size: NA; J: TRBJ2-1; D: NA; CDR3: CSSRERVSSYNEQFF; DNA: TGCAGTTCACGGGAGCGGGTAAGCTCCTACAATGAGCAGTTCTTC
V: TRBV5-1; size: medium-sized; J: TRBJ1-1; D: NA; CDR3: CASSLTANTEAFF; DNA: TGCGCCAGCAGCTTGACAGCGAACACTGAAGCTTTCTTT
V: TRBV6-6; size: few; J: TRBJ1-4; D: NA; CDR3: CASSYIGAGEKLFF; DNA: TGTGCCAGCAGTTACATTGGGGCAGGTGAAAAACTGTTTTTT